Shown below are 14 T cell receptor beta chains from a single sample sequenced in a study of blood T cell repertoires in COVID-19. TCRdb keeps only in-frame clones here, not all; method: immunoSEQ multiplex PCR. The sample consists of approximately 440,000 clones, around 88% of them appearing once. Sequencing was done on a sample of peripheral blood. Receptors were obtained from a woman between 45 and 65 years old with COVID-19, enrolled during active disease.

For this clone: The same CDR3 is also encoded by other DNA sequences in this sample. The rearrangement links TRBV27 to TRBJ2-5, with 7 bases aligning to TRBD2. The CDR3 is 13 residues long. Germline values: CDR1 MNHEY, CDR2 SMNVEV (reference sequence). After removal of 6 bases from V and 5 bases from J, the junction contained 6 bases not matched to a gene. The CDR3 region has the DNA TGTGCCAGCAGCTCCTGGGGAGGGGAGACCCAGTACTTC. Amino acids: CASSSWGGETQYF.

The rearrangement links TRBV29-1 to TRBJ1-4; possible D gene TRBD1, 6 bases. The CDR3 length is 14 residues. The V end was cut by 4 bases, the J end by 6 bases, with 15 bases between. Per germline, CDR1 SQVTM and CDR2 ANQGSEA. CDR3 sequence reads: CSVGGLGTDEKLFF. The DNA for the CDR3 is TGCAGCGTTGGGGGGCTGGGGACCGATGAAAAACTGTTTTTT. Full variable domain (remainder filled in from reference TRBV29-1 and TRBJ1-4): SAVISQKPSRDICQRGTSLTIQCQVDSQVTMMFWYRQQPGQSLTLIATANQGSEATYESGFVIDKFPISRPNLTFSTLTVSNMSPEDSSIYLCSVGGLGTDEKLFFGSGTQLSVL.

J is TRBJ1-3 and V is TRBV5-6; unclear D gene. Germline V gene sequence: CDR1 SGHDT, CDR2 YYEEEE. This CDR3 has 16 amino acids. The V end was cut by 4 bases, the J end by 0 bases, with 14 bases between. The CDR3 region is CASSLFPRLSGNTIYF. CDR3 in DNA: TGTGCCAGCAGCCTATTCCCTAGGCTCTCTGGAAACACCATATATTTT.

Regarding this clone: One end of the junction varies from germline; a read error may be responsible. DNA for the CDR3: TGTGCCACCAGCGATACCCGCGAGGGGGCCTTT. The encoded protein is CATSDTREGAF. The chain carries TRBV15 and TRBJ1-1; 7 bases agree with TRBD1. Germline values: CDR1 LNHNV, CDR2 YYDKDF (reference sequence). There are 11 residues in the CDR3.

The CDR3 DNA sequence: TGTGCCAGCTCAACCATCTCAGGAGGCCTGGCGGGGGGCTACACCTTC. Translating gives CASSTISGGLAGGYTF. The chain combines TRBV18 with TRBJ1-2; no clear D gene. Germline lookup yields CDR1 KGHSH and CDR2 LQKENI. Trimming took off 5 bases at V and 8 bases at J, with 24 bases between the two ends. The CDR3 totals 16 residues.

The chain links TRBV3-1 (or the pseudogene TRBV3-2) to TRBJ2-7; 9 bases line up with TRBD1. CDR1 is LGHDT, CDR2 YNNKEL, per germline (reference sequence). The ends lost 4 bases at V and 0 bases at J; junction bases unmatched: 1. This CDR3 has 14 amino acids. The CDR3 sequence is CASSRDRDSYEQYF. CDR3 DNA sequence: TGTGCCAGCAGCCGGGACAGGGACTCCTACGAGCAGTACTTC.

This clone came up once. V is TRBV6-5 and J is TRBJ2-1, with D tentatively TRBD2 (7 bases). Trimming took 7 bases from V and 11 from J, leaving 24 bases between them. This CDR3 is 15 amino acids long. Germline values: CDR1 MNHEY, CDR2 SVGAGI. The CDR3 reads CASTAGATRGYKQFF. In nucleotides, the CDR3 is TGTGCCAGCACCGCGGGGGCGACACGGGGATATAAGCAGTTCTTC.

CDR3 in amino acids: CATSRDYYTDTQYF. The CDR3 region has the DNA TGTGCCACTTCCCGGGACTACTACACAGATACGCAGTATTTT. The rearrangement links TRBV24-1 to TRBJ2-3, with 7 bases that match TRBD2. CDR3 length: 14 residues. Germline loops: CDR1 KGHDR, CDR2 SFDVKD. After removal of 10 bases from V and 2 bases from J, the junction contained 8 bases not matched to a gene.

The chain recombines TRBV5-6 with TRBJ2-3; 9 bases align to TRBD1. The V gene end was trimmed by 5 bases and the J gene end by 3 bases; junction bases not matched to a gene: 7. CDR1 and CDR2 (germline): SGHDT, YYEEEE. The CDR3 has 15 residues. CDR3 sequence reads: CASSSDRGVTDTQYF. In DNA form, the CDR3 reads TGTGCCAGCAGTTCCGACAGGGGGGTTACAGATACGCAGTATTTT.

V usage is TRBV21-1 and J usage is TRBJ1-5; the tabulated D call, TRBD1, remains unverified against the DNA. TRBV21-1 is labeled a pseudogene. CDR3 size: 16 residues. CDR3: CAGGATGWGRDQPQHF. CDR3 nucleotide sequence: TGTGCCGGGGGTGCTACAGGGTGGGGACGGGATCAGCCCCAGCATTTT.

The chain employs TRBV5-8 and TRBJ2-7, with TRBD1 identical over 11 bases. Germline V gene data show CDR1 as SGHTS and CDR2 as YDEGEE. Trimming took 1 base from V and 5 from J; bases not matched to a gene: 2. CDR3 length equals 14 residues. The CDR3 loop is CASSLRTGGHEQYF. In DNA, the CDR3 is TGTGCCAGCAGCTTGCGGACAGGGGGCCACGAGCAGTACTTC. The full variable domain, rest sourced from reference TRBV5-8 and TRBJ2-7, is EAGVTQSPTHLIKTRGQQATLRCSPISGHTSVYWYQQALGLGLQFLLWYDEGEERNRGNFPPRFSGRQFPNYSSELNVNALELEDSALYLCASSLRTGGHEQYFGPGTRLTVT.

This chain joins TRBV28 and TRBJ2-1, with 9 bases lining up with TRBD2. The germline gives CDR1 MDHEN, CDR2 SYDVKM. The CDR3 is 15 residues long. The V gene end was trimmed by 7 bases and the J gene end by 5 bases; junction bases not matched to a gene: 9. The CDR3 is CASMILGGGDNEQFF. CDR3 in DNA: TGTGCCAGCATGATCCTTGGCGGGGGGGACAATGAGCAGTTCTTC.

V gene TRBV7-2 combines with J gene TRBJ2-1; TRBD2 agrees at 11 bases. Germline trimming cut 3 bases from V and 4 bases from J; bases unmatched to any gene: 14. CDR3 length: 19 residues. In germline, CDR1 is SGHTA, CDR2 FQGNSA. CDR3 region: CASSFLLAGVLDPYNEQFF. DNA of the CDR3: TGTGCCAGCAGCTTTCTACTAGCGGGGGTTTTAGACCCTTACAATGAGCAGTTCTTC.

The chain employs TRBV5-1 and TRBJ1-2; TRBD1 aligns across 7 bases. Germline CDR1 SGHRS, CDR2 YFSETQ. The CDR3 consists of 15 residues. Trimming cost V 0 bases and J 6 bases; bases outside gene matches: 8. CDR3 in amino acids: CASSLGGQVWDGYTF. DNA for the CDR3: TGCGCCAGCAGCTTGGGCGGACAGGTGTGGGATGGCTACACCTTC.